Following are 17 T cell receptor beta chains from one sample sequenced in a study of cytomegalovirus exposure and HLA in healthy donors. Data came from immunoSEQ multiplex PCR; TCRdb stores just in-frame clones and leaves some out. Among over 60,000 clones listed, 85% to 95% were seen once. The sample comprised PBMCs. These receptors came from a man aged 18 to 29 in good health and CMV-seronegative.

The chain has TRBV27 and TRBJ1-2, with D possibly matching TRBD1 (6 bases). This CDR3 region has 16 residues. V was pared by 0 bases and J by 4 bases, with 15 bases between. Germline CDR1 reads MNHEY; CDR2 reads SMNVEV (reference sequence). CDR3 sequence (DNA): TGTGCCAGCAGTTTATCGATCCCACAGGGCGGCTATGGCTACACCTTC. It encodes CASSLSIPQGGYGYTF.

The rearrangement joins TRBV10-3 to TRBJ1-1, with a tentative D call TRBD1 (5 bases). Trimming cost V 6 bases and J 10 bases, with 21 bases left between them. Germline V gene lookup returns CDR1 ENHRY and CDR2 SYGVKD. The CDR3 contains 14 residues. Written as DNA, the CDR3 is TGTGCCATCAGACCGACAGACTCCCTGAAGTTAGCTTTCTTT. Translation gives CAIRPTDSLKLAFF.

The DNA for the CDR3 is TGTGCCAGCAGTTTAAGGGGGCAGGCTGAAAAACTGTTTTTT. This codes for CASSLRGQAEKLFF. The chain carries TRBV28 and TRBJ1-4; 7 nucleotides match TRBD1. Per germline, CDR1 MDHEN and CDR2 SYDVKM. With 2 bases clipped from V and 7 bases from J, the junction kept 4 bases outside the gene matches. The CDR3 sequence is 14 residues long.

The rearrangement uses TRBV6-5 and TRBJ2-7; TRBD1 agrees at 7 bases. Per the germline V gene, CDR1 is MNHEY and CDR2 is SVGAGI. The CDR3 is 15 amino acids. V lost 6 bases to trimming and J lost 1 base; unmatched junction nucleotides: 9. The CDR3 region is CASSAPRDRSYEQYF. The CDR3 bases are TGTGCCAGCAGCGCCCCCAGGGACAGATCCTACGAGCAGTACTTC.

The rearrangement links TRBV6-5 to TRBJ1-3; TRBD1 is a possible D gene (6 bases). The V end lost 5 bases, the J end lost 6 bases, and 14 bases lay between the germline ends. CDR1 is MNHEY and CDR2 is SVGAGI in the germline V gene. CDR3 length equals 14 residues. The CDR3 nucleotides read TGTGCCAGCAGTCGGACAGCCACCTCAAACACCATATATTTT. Its translation is CASSRTATSNTIYF.

This chain connects TRBV4-2 to TRBJ1-5, with D hard to call. V was clipped by 0 bases and J by 7 bases, with 7 bases between them. Germline V gives CDR1 LGHNA, CDR2 YNFKEQ. This CDR3 has 13 amino acids. The CDR3 region has the DNA TGTGCCAGCAGCCAAGATCTAAAGCAGCCCCAGCATTTT. Encoded protein: CASSQDLKQPQHF.

This clone was found once. The CDR3 coding sequence is TGTGCCAGTAGTATGAGACAGGGGGATTCAAATGAGCAGTTCTTC. This gives the protein CASSMRQGDSNEQFF. The chain joins TRBV19 to TRBJ2-1; 9 nucleotides align to TRBD1. The germline gives CDR1 LNHDA, CDR2 SQIVND (reference sequence). CDR3 size: 15 residues. V lost 3 bases, J lost 7 bases, and 7 bases stayed unmatched.

J is TRBJ1-1 and V is TRBV29-1; D may be TRBD1 (6 bases). Germline V gene sequence: CDR1 SQVTM, CDR2 ANQGSEA. This CDR3 region has 15 residues. Trimming shortened V by 6 bases and J by 3 bases, and 20 bases separated the two germline ends. The CDR3 region is CSVGDIPSGDTEAFF. The CDR3 DNA is TGCAGCGTGGGGGACATTCCGTCAGGCGACACTGAAGCTTTCTTT.

The chain uses TRBV30 and TRBJ1-1; 9 bases agree with TRBD1. Germline-derived CDR1 and CDR2 are GTSNPN and SVGIG (reference sequence). Trimming at V came to 5 bases and at J to 1 base, leaving 5 bases not matched to a gene. CDR3 length equals 14 residues. CDR3 DNA: TGTGCCTGGCGGACAGGGGTAGGGAACACTGAAGCTTTCTTT. Amino acids: CAWRTGVGNTEAFF.

This clone appeared once. The gene calls are TRBV10-3 and TRBJ2-6; tentative D call: TRBD1 (6 bases). V lost 3 bases, J lost 1 base, and 13 bases lay in between. The germline CDR1 and CDR2 sequences are ENHRY and SYGVKD. The length of the CDR3 is 17 residues. CDR3 loop: CAISDGGQTSGANVLTF. The CDR3 bases are TGTGCCATCAGTGATGGCGGACAGACTTCTGGGGCCAACGTCCTGACTTTC.

V gene TRBV7-9 combines with J gene TRBJ2-1; 7 bases are a match to TRBD2. CDR1 is SEHNR, CDR2 FQNEAQ, per germline (reference sequence). The CDR3 has 16 amino acids. V lost 5 bases to trimming and J lost 4 bases; unmatched junction nucleotides: 11. DNA of the CDR3: TGTGCCAGCAGCCCTCGTTCCGGGGGGATTTACAATGAGCAGTTCTTC. Translating gives CASSPRSGGIYNEQFF.

The chain couples TRBV4-2 to TRBJ2-2; D possibly corresponds to TRBD1 (6 bases). Germline V gene lookup returns CDR1 LGHNA and CDR2 YNFKEQ. This CDR3 is built from 15 residues. The V end lost 1 base, the J end lost 1 base, and 7 bases lay between the germline ends. CDR3: CASSQAGQNTGELFF. Here the CDR3 DNA reads TGTGCCAGCAGCCAAGCGGGACAGAACACCGGGGAGCTGTTTTTT.

J is TRBJ2-1 and V is TRBV6-1, with TRBD1 matching over 7 bases. J lost 2 bases, V lost 5 bases, and 6 bases had no gene match. The CDR3 is 15 residues long. Germline V lookup: CDR1 MNHNS, CDR2 SASEGT. Here the CDR3 reads CASSPDRVPYNEQFF. CDR3 nucleotide sequence: TGTGCCAGCAGTCCCGACAGGGTCCCCTACAATGAGCAGTTCTTC.

The J gene is TRBJ1-1, the V gene TRBV18, with D hard to call. The germline V and J ends were trimmed by 1 base and 2 bases, with 5 bases remaining between them. The length of the CDR3 is 13 residues. CDR1 is KGHSH and CDR2 is LQKENI in the germline V gene. CDR3 residues: CASSPQSNTEAFF. The DNA of the CDR3 is TGTGCCAGCTCACCACAGAGCAACACTGAAGCTTTCTTT.

V gene TRBV28 combines with J gene TRBJ2-5, with no clear D. V was clipped by 3 bases and J by 6 bases, with 14 bases between them. This CDR3 has 14 residues. Germline assignment: CDR1 MDHEN and CDR2 SYDVKM. The CDR3 nucleotides read TGTGCCAGCAGTTTCTCCATGGATGGGCAGACCCAGTACTTC. Translation: CASSFSMDGQTQYF.

V is TRBV9 and J is TRBJ1-1, with TRBD1 as a possible D gene (6 bases). With 3 bases removed from V and 3 bases from J, the gap between germline ends came to 18 bases. The CDR3 covers 16 residues. In germline, CDR1 is SGDLS, CDR2 YYNGEE. The DNA for the CDR3 is TGTGCCAGCAGCGGACCAACAGGGACAATGTACACTGAAGCTTTCTTT. Its translation is CASSGPTGTMYTEAFF.

This chain connects TRBV13 to TRBJ2-1, with 11 bases fitting TRBD2. This CDR3 spans 15 amino acids. V shed 6 bases, J shed 7 bases, and the junction held 8 bases outside the gene matches. Germline assignment: CDR1 PRHDT and CDR2 FYEKMQ (reference sequence). The CDR3, as DNA: TGTGCCAGCAGTCTTAGCGGGGGGGCATTGAATGAGCAGTTCTTC. Its translation: CASSLSGGALNEQFF.